Listed below are T cell receptor beta chains from one sample, sequenced in a study of T cell responses to AZD1222 COVID-19 vaccine. Clones were sequenced by immunoSEQ multiplex PCR, and TCRdb holds only the in-frame ones, with some missing. The sample yields 130,000 or so clones, more than 90% seen once. Material: peripheral blood, obtained on day 0 of AZD1222 vaccination. These receptor sequences come from an adult in good health. CDR3s include the opening cysteine and the closing phenylalanine or tryptophan. Fields, in order: CDR3 length, D gene, clone size, V gene, J gene, CDR3 DNA, CDR3 protein. D genes are given only for firm matches. A clone size is listed for some rows: how often the clone was seen (once, few, many), or a class if it is expanded.

length: 16
D: .
size: .
V: TRBV24-1
J: TRBJ2-5
DNA: TGTGCCACCAGTGATGTTGGACACCGTTTGGGGGAGACCCAGTACTTC
CDR3: CATSDVGHRLGETQYF

length: 19
D: .
size: .
V: TRBV6-6
J: TRBJ2-6
DNA: TGTGCCAGCAGTCGCCCGGGACTCTCGACCCCGTCTGGGGCCAACGTCCTGACTTTC
CDR3: CASSRPGLSTPSGANVLTF

length: 18
D: .
size: .
V: TRBV24-1
J: TRBJ2-1
DNA: TGTGCCACCAGTGATTCCAAAACCGGACGGCCCTCCTACAATGAGCAGTTCTTC
CDR3: CATSDSKTGRPSYNEQFF

length: 14
D: TRBD1
size: .
V: TRBV7-8
J: TRBJ1-1
DNA: TGTGCCAGCAGAGGGACAGAGATGAACACTGAAGCTTTCTTT
CDR3: CASRGTEMNTEAFF

length: 16
D: TRBD2
size: .
V: TRBV28
J: TRBJ2-5
DNA: TGTGCCAGCAGGGGACTAGCGGGAGAAGGTTTAGAGACCCAGTACTTC
CDR3: CASRGLAGEGLETQYF

length: 15
D: TRBD2
size: .
V: TRBV6-5
J: TRBJ2-1
DNA: TGTGCCAGCAGTCTAGCGGGGGGGGACTACAATGAGCAGTTCTTC
CDR3: CASSLAGGDYNEQFF

length: 14
D: .
size: .
V: TRBV7-9
J: TRBJ1-2
DNA: TGTGCCAGCAGCTTAGCCGGACGGATCTATGGCTACACCTTC
CDR3: CASSLAGRIYGYTF

length: 16
D: TRBD1
size: .
V: TRBV18
J: TRBJ1-3
DNA: TGTGCCAGCTCACAGGGACAGGGCAACTCTGGAAACACCATATATTTT
CDR3: CASSQGQGNSGNTIYF

length: 14
D: .
size: .
V: TRBV6-5
J: TRBJ1-6
DNA: TGTGCCAGCAGTTCCCCGGCGAGCAATTCACCCCTCCACTTT
CDR3: CASSSPASNSPLHF

length: 14
D: .
size: .
V: TRBV18
J: TRBJ1-2
DNA: TGTGCCAGCTCACCAGCAATTGAGGGCTATGGCTACACCTTC
CDR3: CASSPAIEGYGYTF

length: 13
D: .
size: .
V: TRBV3-1/TRBV3-2
J: TRBJ1-1
DNA: TGTGCCAGCAGCCCTATGGGGGGATCTGAAGCTTTCTTT
CDR3: CASSPMGGSEAFF

length: 17
D: TRBD1
size: once
V: TRBV7-8
J: TRBJ1-5
DNA: TGTGCCAGCAGCTTAGTCAGGGGGGGATATAGCAATCAGCCCCAGCATTTT
CDR3: CASSLVRGGYSNQPQHF

length: 13
D: .
size: .
V: TRBV5-1
J: TRBJ1-5
DNA: TGCGCCAGCAGCTTGTCTCTGGATCAGCCCCAGCATTTT
CDR3: CASSLSLDQPQHF

length: 14
D: TRBD1
size: .
V: TRBV19
J: TRBJ1-5
DNA: TGTGCCAGTAGTCTGGGACAGAGCAATCAGCCCCAGCATTTT
CDR3: CASSLGQSNQPQHF

length: 15
D: .
size: .
V: TRBV12-2
J: TRBJ1-4
DNA: TGTGCAAGTCGCTTAGAGCAAGAGGACAACGAAAAACTGTTTTTT
CDR3: CASRLEQEDNEKLFF

length: 15
D: .
size: once
V: TRBV6-6
J: TRBJ1-2
DNA: TGTGCCAGCAGTTACTCGGAGGTGAATAACTATGGCTACACCTTC
CDR3: CASSYSEVNNYGYTF

length: 15
D: TRBD1
size: few
V: TRBV4-3
J: TRBJ1-2
DNA: TGCGCCAGCAGCCATTACAGGGGAGTCAACTATGGCTACACCTTC
CDR3: CASSHYRGVNYGYTF

length: 16
D: .
size: .
V: TRBV28
J: TRBJ1-5
DNA: TGTGCCAGCAGTTTAGGGGCAGGGTATAGCAATCAGCCCCAGCATTTT
CDR3: CASSLGAGYSNQPQHF

length: 9
D: .
size: .
V: TRBV10-1
J: TRBJ2-1
DNA: TGCGCCAGCAGCACAAAGCAGTTCTTC
CDR3: CASSTKQFF

length: 13
D: .
size: .
V: TRBV7-9
J: TRBJ2-7
DNA: TGTGCCAGCGACCCGGTGGGGATCTACGAGCAGTACTTC
CDR3: CASDPVGIYEQYF

length: 15
D: TRBD1
size: .
V: TRBV7-2
J: TRBJ2-3
DNA: TGTGCCAGCAGCCCGACAGGGTTAGGCACAGATACGCAGTATTTT
CDR3: CASSPTGLGTDTQYF

length: 15
D: TRBD1
size: .
V: TRBV5-6
J: TRBJ1-6
DNA: TGTGCCAGCAGCTTACTTTTACAGGGGAATTCACCCCTCCACTTT
CDR3: CASSLLLQGNSPLHF

length: 15
D: TRBD2
size: .
V: TRBV4-2
J: TRBJ2-2
DNA: TGTGCCAGCAGCCGACTAGCGGGGGACACCGGGGAGCTGTTTTTT
CDR3: CASSRLAGDTGELFF

length: 14
D: .
size: .
V: TRBV6-2/TRBV6-3
J: TRBJ2-3
DNA: TGTGCCAGCAGTCCATCGCGACTCAGAAATACGCAGTATTTT
CDR3: CASSPSRLRNTQYF

length: 14
D: .
size: .
V: TRBV28
J: TRBJ1-1
DNA: TGTGCCAGCAGGATCCAACCTCGCGGTACTGAAGCTTTCTTT
CDR3: CASRIQPRGTEAFF

length: 16
D: .
size: once
V: TRBV9
J: TRBJ2-3
DNA: TGTGCCAGCAGCGTAGAGGGCGGGCCCCAACCGAATACGCAGTATTTT
CDR3: CASSVEGGPQPNTQYF

length: 15
D: .
size: few
V: TRBV9
J: TRBJ1-5
DNA: TGTGCCAGCAGCTCTTGGGTCGGGGAGGATCAGCCCCAGCATTTT
CDR3: CASSSWVGEDQPQHF

length: 12
D: TRBD2
size: .
V: TRBV5-6
J: TRBJ2-7
DNA: TGTGCCAGCAGCGGGCTCGGGAGGGAGCAGTACTTC
CDR3: CASSGLGREQYF

length: 13
D: .
size: once
V: TRBV6-5
J: TRBJ1-1
DNA: TGTGCCAGTCAACGGGGGGTAAAAGCTGAAGCTTTCTTT
CDR3: CASQRGVKAEAFF